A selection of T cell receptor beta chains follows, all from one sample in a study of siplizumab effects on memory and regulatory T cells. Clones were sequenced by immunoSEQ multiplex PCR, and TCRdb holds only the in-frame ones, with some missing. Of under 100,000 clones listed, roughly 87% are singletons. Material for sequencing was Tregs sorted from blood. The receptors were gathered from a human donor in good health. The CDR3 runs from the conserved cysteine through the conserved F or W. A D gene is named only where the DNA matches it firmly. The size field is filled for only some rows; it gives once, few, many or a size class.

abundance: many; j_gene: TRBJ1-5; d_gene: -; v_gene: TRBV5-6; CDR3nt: TGTGCCAGCAGACGGATGGGAGCCTACACGGAGCCCCAGCATTTT; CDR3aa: CASRRMGAYTEPQHF
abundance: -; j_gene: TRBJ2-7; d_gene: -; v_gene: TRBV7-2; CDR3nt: TGTGCCAGCAGCTTAGAACCCAACTACGAGCAGTACTTC; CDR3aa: CASSLEPNYEQYF
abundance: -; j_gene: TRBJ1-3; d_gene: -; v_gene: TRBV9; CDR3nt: TGTGCCAGCAGTGCACCAGGATTCTCTGGAAACACCATATATTTT; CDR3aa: CASSAPGFSGNTIYF
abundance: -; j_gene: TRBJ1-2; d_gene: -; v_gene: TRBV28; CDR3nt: TGTGCCAGCAGCCCCCCTTCGGGTGGCTATGGCTACACCTTC; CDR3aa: CASSPPSGGYGYTF
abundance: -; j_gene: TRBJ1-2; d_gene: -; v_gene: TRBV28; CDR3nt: TGTGCCAGCAGTTTATTGGGGTGGGTTGGCTACACCTTC; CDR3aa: CASSLLGWVGYTF
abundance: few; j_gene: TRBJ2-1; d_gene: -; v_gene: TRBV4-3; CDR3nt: TGCGCCAGCAGCCATCGAGCAGGACCCCTCATCAATGAGCAGTTCTTC; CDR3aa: CASSHRAGPLINEQFF
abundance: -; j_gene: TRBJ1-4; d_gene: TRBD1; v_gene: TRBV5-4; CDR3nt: TGTGCCAGCAGCACCTACAGGGGAGAGAGTGAAAAACTGTTTTTT; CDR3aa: CASSTYRGESEKLFF
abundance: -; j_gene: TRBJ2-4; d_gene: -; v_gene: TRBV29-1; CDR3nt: TGCAGCGTAGTTAGACCCGTGGGCCAAAACATTCAGTACTTC; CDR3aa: CSVVRPVGQNIQYF
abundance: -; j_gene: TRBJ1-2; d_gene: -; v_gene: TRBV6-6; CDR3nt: TGTGCCAGCAACTGGGGTCATGGCTACACCTTC; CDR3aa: CASNWGHGYTF
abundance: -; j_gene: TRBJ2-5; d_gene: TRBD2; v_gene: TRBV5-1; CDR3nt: TGCGCCAGCAGCTCCAGCGGGGCAAAAGAGACCCAGTACTTC; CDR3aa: CASSSSGAKETQYF
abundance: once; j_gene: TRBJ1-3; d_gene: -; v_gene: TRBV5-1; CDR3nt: TGCGCCAGCAGCTTGGAAGGGGGGCAAAACACCATATATTTT; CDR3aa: CASSLEGGQNTIYF
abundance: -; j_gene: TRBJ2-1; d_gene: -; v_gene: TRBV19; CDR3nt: TGTGCCAGTAGTATAGGGGGGCAGAACGGTGAGCAGTTCTTC; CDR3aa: CASSIGGQNGEQFF
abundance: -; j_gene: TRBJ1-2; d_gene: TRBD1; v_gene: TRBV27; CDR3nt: TGTGCCAGCAGTAGACAGGGATCGGGCGGCTACACCTTC; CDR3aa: CASSRQGSGGYTF
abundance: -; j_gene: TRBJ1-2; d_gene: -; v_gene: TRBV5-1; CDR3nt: TGCGCCAGCAGCTTGGAGGGCTCAAACTATGGCTACACCTTC; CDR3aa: CASSLEGSNYGYTF
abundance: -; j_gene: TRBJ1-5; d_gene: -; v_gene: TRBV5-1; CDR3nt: TGCGCCAGCAGCTTAACCGGGAACAGCAATCAGCCCCAGCATTTT; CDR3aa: CASSLTGNSNQPQHF
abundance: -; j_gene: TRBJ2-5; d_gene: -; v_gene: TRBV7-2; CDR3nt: TGTGCCAGCAAATCCCGAGGGGCGCAAGAGACCCAGTACTTC; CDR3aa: CASKSRGAQETQYF
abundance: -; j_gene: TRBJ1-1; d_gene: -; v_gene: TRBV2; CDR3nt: TGTGCCAGCATTAGGGCGAACACTGAAGCTTTCTTT; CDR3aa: CASIRANTEAFF
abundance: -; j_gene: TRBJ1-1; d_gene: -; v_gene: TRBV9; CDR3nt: TGTGCCAGCAGCGTCGGAGAGAAGAACACTGAAGCTTTCTTT; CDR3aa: CASSVGEKNTEAFF
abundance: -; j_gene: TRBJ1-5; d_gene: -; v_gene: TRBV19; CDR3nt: TGTGCCAGTAGTATCTTCGGCGGGGCAGGGGATCAGCCCCAGCATTTT; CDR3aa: CASSIFGGAGDQPQHF
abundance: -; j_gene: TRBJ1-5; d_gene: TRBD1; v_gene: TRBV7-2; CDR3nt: TGTGCCAGCAGCGCAGACAGGGGGCAAGGTCAGCCCCAGCATTTT; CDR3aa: CASSADRGQGQPQHF
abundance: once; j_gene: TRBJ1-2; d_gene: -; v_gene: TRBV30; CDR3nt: TGTGCCTGGGTTAGTCGTGGGGGGACCTATGGCTACACCTTC; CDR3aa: CAWVSRGGTYGYTF
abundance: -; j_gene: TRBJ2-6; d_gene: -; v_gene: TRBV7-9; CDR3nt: TGTGCCAGCAGCTTAGGGTTGGTGGGTTCCTCTGGGGCCAACGTCCTGACTTTC; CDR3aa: CASSLGLVGSSGANVLTF
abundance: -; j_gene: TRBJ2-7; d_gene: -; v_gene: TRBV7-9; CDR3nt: TGTGCCAGCAGCCTCATTCTATCCGCGACTGAATACGAGCAGTACTTC; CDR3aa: CASSLILSATEYEQYF
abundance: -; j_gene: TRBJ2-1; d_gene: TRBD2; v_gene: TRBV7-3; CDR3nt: TGTGCCAGCAGCCACGGACTAGCTTTTACATATGAGCAGTTCTTC; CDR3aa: CASSHGLAFTYEQFF
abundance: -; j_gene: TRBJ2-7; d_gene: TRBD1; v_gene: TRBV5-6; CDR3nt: TGTGCCAGCAGCTTGACAGGGGGGAACGAGCAGTACTTC; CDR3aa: CASSLTGGNEQYF
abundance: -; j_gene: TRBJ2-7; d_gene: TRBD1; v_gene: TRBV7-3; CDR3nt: TGTGCCAGCAGCTTACTGACAGGGCCCTACGAGCAGTACTTC; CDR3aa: CASSLLTGPYEQYF
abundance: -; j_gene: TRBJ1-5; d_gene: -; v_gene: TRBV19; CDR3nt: TGTGCCAGTAGATCAGGGTTTCAGCCCCAGCATTTT; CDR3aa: CASRSGFQPQHF
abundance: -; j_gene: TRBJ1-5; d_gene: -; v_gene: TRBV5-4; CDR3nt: TGTGCCAGCAGCTTGGCGGGTCAGCCCCAGCATTTT; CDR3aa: CASSLAGQPQHF
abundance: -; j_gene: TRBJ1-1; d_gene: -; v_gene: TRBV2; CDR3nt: TGTGCCAGCAGGCAGGGAGGGAACACTGAAGCTTTCTTT; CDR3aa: CASRQGGNTEAFF
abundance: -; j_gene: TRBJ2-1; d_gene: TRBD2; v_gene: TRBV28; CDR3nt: TGTGCCAGCAGCTTACCGGGACTAGCGACGAATGAGCAGTTCTTC; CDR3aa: CASSLPGLATNEQFF
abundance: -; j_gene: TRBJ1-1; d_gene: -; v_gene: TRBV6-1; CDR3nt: TGTGCCAGCAGTTGGTATCAGTCTGGTACTGAAGCTTTCTTT; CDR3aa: CASSWYQSGTEAFF
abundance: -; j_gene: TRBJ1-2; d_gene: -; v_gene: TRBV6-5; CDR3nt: TGTGCCAGCAGTCTCAAGAACGGGGGGCTGGGTGGCTACACCTTC; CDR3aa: CASSLKNGGLGGYTF
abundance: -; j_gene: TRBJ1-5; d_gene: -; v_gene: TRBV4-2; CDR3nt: TGTGCCAGCAGCCATCCCGGGACGGGAACTTCGGGGGGTCAGCCCCAGCATTTT; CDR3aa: CASSHPGTGTSGGQPQHF
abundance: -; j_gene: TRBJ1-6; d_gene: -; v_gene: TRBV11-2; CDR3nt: TGTGCCAGCAGCTTAGTGAGCTACAATTCACCCCTCCACTTT; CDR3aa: CASSLVSYNSPLHF
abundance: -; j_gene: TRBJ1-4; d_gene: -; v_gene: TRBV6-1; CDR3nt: TGTGCCAGCAGGGCGAGCTTTCTCGCGGGAGAAAAACTGTTTTTT; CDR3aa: CASRASFLAGEKLFF
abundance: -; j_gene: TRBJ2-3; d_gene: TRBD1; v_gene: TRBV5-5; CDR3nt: TGTGCCAGCAGCCTGGTATGGACAGGGTGGGGAGATACGCAGTATTTT; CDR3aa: CASSLVWTGWGDTQYF
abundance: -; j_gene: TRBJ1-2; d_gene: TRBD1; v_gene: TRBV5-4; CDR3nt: TGTGCCAGCAGCTTGGCCCGACAGGGAGTTGGCTACACCTTC; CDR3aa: CASSLARQGVGYTF
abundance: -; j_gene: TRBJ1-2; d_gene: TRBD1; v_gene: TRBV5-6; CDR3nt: TGTGCCAGCAGCTCCCAGGGGGTTTCTAACTATGGCTACACCTTC; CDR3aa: CASSSQGVSNYGYTF
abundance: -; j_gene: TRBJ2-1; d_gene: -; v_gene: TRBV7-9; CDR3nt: TGTGCCCAGGGGTCTTACAATGAGCAGTTCTTC; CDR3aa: CAQGSYNEQFF
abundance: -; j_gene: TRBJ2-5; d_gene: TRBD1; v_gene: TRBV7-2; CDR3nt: TGTGCCAGCAGCTCAATCGGGACAGCTCAATGGGCCCAGTACTTC; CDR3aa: CASSSIGTAQWAQYF
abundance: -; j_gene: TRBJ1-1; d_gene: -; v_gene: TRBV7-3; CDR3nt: TGTGCCAGCAGCACCGGCAACACTGAAGCTTTCTTT; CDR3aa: CASSTGNTEAFF
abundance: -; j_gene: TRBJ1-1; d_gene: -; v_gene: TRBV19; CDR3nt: TGTGCCAGTAGTCCCAACACGGGATCTTCGACTGAAGCTTTCTTT; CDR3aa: CASSPNTGSSTEAFF
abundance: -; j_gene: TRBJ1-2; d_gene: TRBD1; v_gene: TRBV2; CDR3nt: TGTGCCAGCAATCGTTGGGACAGGGCGTCCAACTATGGCTACACCTTC; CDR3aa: CASNRWDRASNYGYTF
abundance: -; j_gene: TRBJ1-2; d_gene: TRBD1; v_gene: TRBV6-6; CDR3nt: TGTGCCAGCAGTTACTCGGCAGGGGGCTATGGCTACACCTTC; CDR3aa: CASSYSAGGYGYTF
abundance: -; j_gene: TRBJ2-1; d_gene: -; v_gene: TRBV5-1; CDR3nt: TGCGCCAGCAGCTTGGCCGCGGCGGACAGCTACAATGAGCAGTTCTTC; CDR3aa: CASSLAAADSYNEQFF
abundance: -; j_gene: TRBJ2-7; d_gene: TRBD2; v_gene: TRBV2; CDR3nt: TGTGCCAGCAGTGGAACTAGCGACTACTCCTACGAGCAGTACTTC; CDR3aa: CASSGTSDYSYEQYF
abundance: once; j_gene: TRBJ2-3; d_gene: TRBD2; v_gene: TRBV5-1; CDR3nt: TGCGCCAGCAGCCGGACTAGCGGCCTTGGAGATACGCAGTATTTT; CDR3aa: CASSRTSGLGDTQYF
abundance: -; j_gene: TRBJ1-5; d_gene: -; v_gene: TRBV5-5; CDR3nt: TGTGCCAGCAGCGGGGGTCCCAGCCAGCCCCAGCATTTT; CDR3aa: CASSGGPSQPQHF
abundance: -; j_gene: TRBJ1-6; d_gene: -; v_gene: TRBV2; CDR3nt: TGTGCCAGCAGACCCACCCTAGTTTATAATTCACCCCTCCACTTT; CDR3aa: CASRPTLVYNSPLHF
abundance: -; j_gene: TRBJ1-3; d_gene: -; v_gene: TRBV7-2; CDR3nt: TGTGCCAGCAGCTTCGGCAGGGTGGGAGGAAACACCATATATTTT; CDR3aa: CASSFGRVGGNTIYF
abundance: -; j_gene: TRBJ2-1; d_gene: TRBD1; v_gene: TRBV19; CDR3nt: TGTGCCAGTAGCGGACAGGGGTTATACAATGAGCAGTTCTTC; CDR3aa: CASSGQGLYNEQFF
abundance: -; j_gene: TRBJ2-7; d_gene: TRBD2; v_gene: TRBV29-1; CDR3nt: TGCAGCGTTGAGGGCTGGACTAGCGGTACCTACGAGCAGTACTTC; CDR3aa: CSVEGWTSGTYEQYF
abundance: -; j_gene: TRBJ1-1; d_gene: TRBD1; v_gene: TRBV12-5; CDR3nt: TGTGCTAGTGCCCGGGACAGCCTACAAGCTTTCTTT; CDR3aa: CASARDSLQAFF
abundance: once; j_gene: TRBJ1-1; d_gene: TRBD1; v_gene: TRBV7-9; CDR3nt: TGTGCCAGCAGCTCAGGGGGCGCGGTGAACACTGAAGCTTTCTTT; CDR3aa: CASSSGGAVNTEAFF